These 26 T cell receptor beta chains originate from one sample sequenced in a study of Graves' ophthalmopathy and Graves' hyperthyroidism (dated by TCRdb to 2017 to 2018). Sequencing used an Illumina HiSeq 2000. TCR beta CDR3 regions were amplified from RNA transcripts for repertoire sequencing. The first round was an RT-PCR using HTBI primers with the Qiagen OneStep RT-PCR kit, and this first round was followed by a second-round multiplex PCR, then size selection and purification. The public reads were reprocessed in TCRdb via fastp at Q25 and MiXCR, keeping in-frame beta chains. Under each unique CDR3 protein, matching rows form one entry showing the most common genes and DNA. The sample table lists about 550,000 distinct CDR3 sequences, approximately 35% of them with a count of one. The ten most abundant clones make up about 4% of the sample. The sequenced sample was peripheral blood or thyroid tissue (not recorded which). The receptors here all came from an adult man with Graves' hyperthyroidism.

Many counts were recorded for this clonotype. The genes are TRBV7-9 and TRBJ2-1; 13 bases align to TRBD2. CDR1 SEHNR and CDR2 FQNEAQ come from the germline V gene (reference sequence). V was pared by 7 bases and J by 10 bases, with 7 bases of the junction left unmatched. The CDR3 consists of 14 residues. The CDR3 spells CASNGLAGAEEQFF. The CDR3 DNA sequence: TGTGCCAGCAACGGACTAGCGGGGGCGGAGGAGCAGTTCTTC.

The chain employs TRBV2 and TRBJ1-4, with a tentative D call TRBD1 (6 bases). CDR3 length equals 15 residues. V was clipped by 5 bases and J by 3 bases, with 13 bases between them. Germline CDR1 SNHLY, CDR2 FYNNEI. The CDR3: CASSRAGTSNEKLFF. The CDR3 coding sequence is TGTGCCAGCAGTCGGGCCGGGACATCTAATGAAAAACTGTTTTTT.

The sample holds a few counts of this clonotype. This chain connects TRBV2 to TRBJ1-4, with a possible D match to TRBD1 (5 bases). Trimming removed 3 bases at V and 6 bases at J, with 14 bases between. Germline lookup yields CDR1 SNHLY and CDR2 FYNNEI. This CDR3 spans 15 amino acids. The CDR3 sequence is CASSDLGEYDEKLFF. CDR3 bases: TGTGCCAGCAGTGACCTAGGGGAATATGATGAAAAACTGTTTTTT.

This clonotype was seen many times. The chain uses TRBV20-1 and TRBJ1-5; TRBD1 matches 10 bases. Trimming at V came to 1 base and at J to 2 bases, leaving 2 bases not matched to a gene. This CDR3 comprises 15 residues. From germline, CDR1 is DFQATT and CDR2 SNEGSKA (reference sequence). The CDR3 DNA sequence: TGCAGTGCTAGAGGACAGGGGGCTCGCAATCAGCCCCAGCATTTT. It yields the protein CSARGQGARNQPQHF.

This chain connects TRBV7-2 to TRBJ1-3, with D tentatively TRBD1 (5 bases). Germline CDR1 SGHTA, CDR2 FQGNSA. This CDR3 region has 18 residues. Trimming removed 4 bases from V and 0 bases from J, with 19 bases in between. The CDR3 loop is CASSSSPFSTVSGNTIYF. The DNA for the CDR3 is TGTGCCAGCAGCTCCTCCCCCTTTTCGACAGTCTCTGGAAACACCATATATTTT. The variable domain in full, completed from reference TRBV7-2 and TRBJ1-3, reads GAGVSQSPSNKVTEKGKDVELRCDPISGHTALYWYRQSLGQGLEFLIYFQGNSAPDKSGLPSDRFSAERTGGSVSTLTIQRTQQEDSAVYLCASSSSPFSTVSGNTIYFGEGSWLTVV.

The gene calls are TRBV20-1 and TRBJ1-5; D is unclear. The V gene's germline CDR1 is DFQATT and CDR2 SNEGSKA (reference sequence). V dropped 7 bases and J dropped 1 base, with 11 bases sitting between them. CDR3 size: 13 residues. This CDR3 reads CSVRVGSNQPQHF. CDR3 sequence (DNA): TGCAGTGTTAGGGTAGGAAGCAATCAGCCCCAGCATTTT.

This clonotype was counted many times. J is TRBJ1-2 and V is TRBV20-1, with a tentative D call TRBD1 (5 bases). CDR1 DFQATT and CDR2 SNEGSKA come from the germline V gene (reference sequence). Trimming removed 5 bases from V and 2 bases from J, with 15 bases in between. CDR3 size: 14 residues. The CDR3 DNA reads as TGCAGTGCTCCTCCGGGACTGCGAAACTATGGCTACACCTTC. This translates into CSAPPGLRNYGYTF.

Many counts were recorded for this clonotype. At one end the junction does not follow the germline gene, possibly because of a read error. The J gene is TRBJ2-7, the V gene TRBV7-2; 11 bases map to TRBD2. The CDR3 spans 14 residues. CDR1 and CDR2 (germline): SGHTA, FQGNSA. The CDR3 DNA sequence: TGTGCCAGCAGCGTAGCGGGGGGGCCGGTCGAGCAGTACTTC. Residues: CASSVAGGPVEQYF.

Comment on this clonotype: This may be a read error: a much more frequent sequence differs by one nucleotide. The chain uses TRBV20-1 and TRBJ2-7, with D maybe TRBD2 (5 bases). With 5 bases removed from V and 2 bases from J, the gap between germline ends came to 10 bases. This CDR3 region has 12 residues. CDR1 is DFQATT, CDR2 SNEGSKA, per germline (reference sequence). This CDR3 is CSALRDAYEQYF. DNA of the CDR3: TGCAGTGCTCTGAGGGATGCCTACGAGCAGTACTTC.

V gene TRBV2 combines with J gene TRBJ1-2; D unclear. Trimming pared 8 bases from V and 4 bases from J, leaving 11 bases between. Germline assignment: CDR1 SNHLY and CDR2 FYNNEI. This CDR3 has 12 residues. CDR3 residues: CASLADRYGYTF. The CDR3 DNA is TGTGCCAGCTTGGCGGACCGCTATGGCTACACCTTC.

Details on this clonotype: A much larger clonotype is one base distant, so this may be a read error. The rearrangement joins TRBV19 to TRBJ1-1, with unresolved D. CDR3 length: 16 amino acids. The V end lost 5 bases, the J end lost 0 bases, and 16 bases lay between the germline ends. The V gene's germline CDR1 is LNHDA and CDR2 SQIVND (reference sequence). CDR3 sequence: CASSDRYGLMNTEAFF. For the CDR3, the DNA is TGTGCCAGTAGTGACCGTTACGGGCTAATGAACACTGAAGCTTTCTTT.

This clonotype was found many times. The chain uses TRBV2 and TRBJ1-2, with D tentatively TRBD1 (5 bases). V was clipped by 3 bases and J by 3 bases, with 8 bases between them. Germline loops: CDR1 SNHLY, CDR2 FYNNEI. CDR3 length: 13 residues. The CDR3 region has the DNA TGTGCCAGCAGTGAGGGGGTGCACTATGGCTACACCTTC. Its translation: CASSEGVHYGYTF.

The chain uses TRBV13 and TRBJ1-1; D is ambiguous. The CDR3 runs 14 residues. Trimming took off 4 bases at V and 0 bases at J, with 9 bases between the two ends. Per germline, CDR1 PRHDT and CDR2 FYEKMQ (reference sequence). CDR3 loop: CASSSVWMNTEAFF. The CDR3, as DNA: TGTGCCAGCAGCTCCGTCTGGATGAACACTGAAGCTTTCTTT. Full variable domain (rest looked up from reference TRBV13 and TRBJ1-1): AAGVIQSPRHLIKEKRETATLKCYPIPRHDTVYWYQQGPGQDPQFLISFYEKMQSDKGSIPDRFSAQQFSDYHSELNMSSLELGDSALYFCASSSVWMNTEAFFGQGTRLTVV.

This sequence joins TRBV7-2 and TRBJ2-5; TRBD2 is a possible D gene (5 bases). From germline, CDR1 is SGHTA and CDR2 FQGNSA. V was cut by 11 bases and J by 2 bases, with 15 bases left in between. CDR3 length equals 13 residues. The CDR3 region is CAWGVRGQETQYF. The CDR3 coding sequence is TGTGCCTGGGGTGTACGGGGTCAAGAGACCCAGTACTTC.

Turning to this clonotype: A junction boundary mismatches the germline segment, possibly from a read error. J is TRBJ2-5 and V is TRBV29-1, with D unresolved. The CDR3 is 11 residues long. Germline CDR1 and CDR2: SQVTM and ANQGSEA. DNA of the CDR3: TGCAGCGTTGAGTTTAGTTTTGACCGGCTCTTC. Encoded protein: CSVEFSFDRLF.

With regard to this clonotype: A clone one base away is much larger, so this may be a read error. Because the CDR3 is missing its conserved closing phenylalanine or tryptophan, this is likely a read error. V and J are TRBV2 and TRBJ2-7, with D unresolved. The J call is in doubt because the DNA end fits TRBJ2-1 better. The germline CDR1 and CDR2 sequences are SNHLY and FYNNEI. The CDR3 runs 10 residues. CDR3 coding DNA: TGTGCCAGCTCGGTTAATGAGCAGTTCCTC. Residues: CASSVNEQFL.

This clonotype occurred many times. The V call is TRBV7-8, the J call TRBJ2-7; 14 nucleotides match TRBD2. Germline V gives CDR1 SGHVS, CDR2 FQNEAQ. This CDR3 spans 20 amino acids. V lost 3 bases, J lost 2 bases, and 15 bases stayed unmatched. The CDR3 region has the DNA TGTGCCAGCAGCTTCCGCCTATCCGGGACTAGCGGGAGTACGCCCTACGAGCAGTACTTC. Translating gives CASSFRLSGTSGSTPYEQYF.

The chain carries TRBV7-7 and TRBJ2-2; TRBD2 aligns across 11 bases. Germline CDR1 reads SSHAT; CDR2 reads FNYEAQ (reference sequence). The CDR3 sequence is 13 residues long. V lost 4 bases, J lost 13 bases, and 5 bases stayed unmatched. CDR3 in DNA: TGTGCCAGCAGCTCAAACGGACTAGCGGGGCTGTTTTTT. It codes for CASSSNGLAGLFF.

The chain recombines TRBV29-1 with TRBJ2-7, with 16 positions matching TRBD2. J was trimmed by 7 bases and V by 4 bases; bases with no gene match: 7. Germline assignment: CDR1 SQVTM and CDR2 ANQGSEA. This CDR3 has 15 residues. The CDR3: CSVAGTSGRAGEQYF. The CDR3 nucleotides read TGCAGCGTTGCCGGGACTAGCGGGAGGGCCGGGGAGCAGTACTTC.

The gene calls are TRBV20-1 and TRBJ2-5, with D maybe TRBD1 (5 bases). This CDR3 spans 13 amino acids. V was trimmed by 5 bases and J by 5 bases, leaving 15 bases between them. Germline V gene data show CDR1 as DFQATT and CDR2 as SNEGSKA (reference sequence). The CDR3 reads CSAGQTASETQYF. CDR3 DNA: TGCAGTGCTGGCCAGACAGCCTCGGAGACCCAGTACTTC.

V is TRBV2 and J is TRBJ2-7; D ambiguous. Looked up from germline, CDR1 is SNHLY and CDR2 is FYNNEI. The V end lost 10 bases, the J end lost 7 bases, and 11 bases lay between the germline ends. The CDR3 sequence is 10 residues long. Here the CDR3 DNA reads TGTGCCACCATCCTCTATGAGCAGTACTTC. This gives the protein CATILYEQYF.

Notes on this clonotype: This may stem from a read error, because a much larger clone lies one nucleotide away. The gene calls are TRBV2 and TRBJ1-5; TRBD1 matches 7 bases. V lost 6 bases and J lost 4; bases outside the gene matches: 6. CDR3 length: 14 residues. From germline, CDR1 is SNHLY and CDR2 FYNNEI. CDR3 DNA sequence: TGTGCCAGCAGCTGCGGGACAGAAAATCAGCCCCAGCATTTT. Protein product: CASSCGTENQPQHF.

This clonotype came up many times. The chain carries TRBV24-1 and TRBJ2-7; 10 bases line up with TRBD1. V was pared by 3 bases and J by 2 bases, with 12 bases of the junction left unmatched. CDR1 and CDR2 (germline): KGHDR, SFDVKD. This CDR3 is built from 18 residues. CDR3 sequence: CATSDRVVTGQGTYEQYF. The CDR3 DNA reads TGTGCCACCAGTGATCGAGTCGTAACGGGACAGGGGACCTACGAGCAGTACTTC.

This chain connects TRBV18 to TRBJ1-2; 7 bases map to TRBD1. The V gene's germline CDR1 is KGHSH and CDR2 LQKENI. V dropped 3 bases and J dropped 0; count of bases not matched to a gene: 4. The CDR3 covers 15 residues. The DNA for the CDR3 is TGTGCCAGCTCACCTCCGGGACAGTCTAACTATGGCTACACCTTC. It yields the protein CASSPPGQSNYGYTF.

This clonotype was counted many times. The chain employs TRBV20-1 and TRBJ1-1, with D uncertain. The germline CDR1 and CDR2 sequences are DFQATT and SNEGSKA (reference sequence). The CDR3 is 17 residues long. V was clipped by 6 bases and J by 5 bases, with 28 bases between them. The CDR3 coding sequence is TGCAGTGCCCGACCGACCGATGGGCCCTATATCCAGACTGAAGCTTTCTTT. Translation: CSARPTDGPYIQTEAFF.

A remark on this clonotype: One end of the junction does not line up with germline, which may come from a read error. The chain links TRBV5-6 to TRBJ2-5, with 7 positions matching TRBD2. CDR1 SGHDT and CDR2 YYEEEE come from the germline V gene. This CDR3 has 18 residues. The CDR3 loop is CASNLVWFGGGDQETQYF. The CDR3 DNA reads as TGTGCCAGCAACTTGGTGTGGTTCGGGGGAGGGGACCAAGAGACCCAGTACTTC.